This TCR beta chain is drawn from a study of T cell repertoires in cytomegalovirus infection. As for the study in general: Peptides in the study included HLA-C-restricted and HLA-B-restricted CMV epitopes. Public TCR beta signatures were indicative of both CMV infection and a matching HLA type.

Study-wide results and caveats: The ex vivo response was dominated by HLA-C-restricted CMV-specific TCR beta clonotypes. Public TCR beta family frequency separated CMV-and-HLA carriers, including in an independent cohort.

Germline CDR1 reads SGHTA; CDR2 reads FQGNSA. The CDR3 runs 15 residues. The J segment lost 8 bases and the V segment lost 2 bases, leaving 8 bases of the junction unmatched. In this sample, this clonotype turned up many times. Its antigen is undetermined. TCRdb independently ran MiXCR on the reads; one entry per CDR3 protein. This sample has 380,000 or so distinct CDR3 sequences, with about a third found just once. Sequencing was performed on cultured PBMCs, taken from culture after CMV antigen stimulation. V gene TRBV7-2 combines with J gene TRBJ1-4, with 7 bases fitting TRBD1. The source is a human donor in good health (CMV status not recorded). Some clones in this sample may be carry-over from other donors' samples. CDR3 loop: CASSLFGGGVEKLFF. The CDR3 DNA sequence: TGTGCCAGCAGCTTATTCGGAGGGGGCGTGGAAAAACTGTTTTTT.